Described below is a single TCR beta chain sequence and its context. With 0 bases removed from V and 12 bases from J, the gap between germline ends came to 15 bases. The CDR3 is 14 residues long. The germline CDR1 and CDR2 sequences are SNHLY and FYNNEI. This record comes from a study of CD8+ T cells in alopecia areata. Following extraction, RNA underwent reverse transcription to cDNA, which served as the sequencing template. TCRdb's copy holds only in-frame clones and misses some; the assay was immunoSEQ multiplex PCR. The sample lists 150,000 to 200,000 clones, roughly 66% occurring once. As to treatment: oral pan-JAK inhibitor, 5-10 mg twice daily. CD4+ and CD8+ T cells were sorted from PBMCs stained for CD3, CD4 and CD8.

The sequence derives from a human donor with alopecia areata. V is TRBV2 and J is TRBJ2-4; tentatively, D is TRBD1 (6 bases). The sample consisted of CD4+ T cells sorted from blood, taken at week 24, from a patient treated with tofacitinib. The CDR3, as DNA: TGTGCCAGCAGTGAAGCGCGGCCACAGGGATATCAGTACTTC. Translation gives CASSEARPQGYQYF. Full variable domain (outside the CDR3, taken from reference TRBV2 and TRBJ2-4): EPEVTQTPSHQVTQMGQEVILRCVPISNHLYFYWYRQILGQKVEFLVSFYNNEISEKSEIFDDQFSVERPDGSNFTLKIRSTKLEDSAMYFCASSEARPQGYQYFGAGTRLSVL.